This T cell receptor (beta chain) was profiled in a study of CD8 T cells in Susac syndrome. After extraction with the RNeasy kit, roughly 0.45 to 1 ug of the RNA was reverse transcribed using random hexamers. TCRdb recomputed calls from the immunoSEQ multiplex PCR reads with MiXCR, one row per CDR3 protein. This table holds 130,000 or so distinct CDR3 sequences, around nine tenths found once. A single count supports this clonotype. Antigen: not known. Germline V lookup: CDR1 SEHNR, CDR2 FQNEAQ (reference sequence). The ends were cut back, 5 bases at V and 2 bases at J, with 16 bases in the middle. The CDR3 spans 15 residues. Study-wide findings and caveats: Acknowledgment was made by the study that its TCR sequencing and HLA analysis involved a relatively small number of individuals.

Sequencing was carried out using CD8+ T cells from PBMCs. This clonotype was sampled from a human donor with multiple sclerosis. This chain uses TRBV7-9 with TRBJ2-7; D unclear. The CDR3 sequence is CASSSTVLSTYEQYF. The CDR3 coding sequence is TGTGCCAGCAGCAGTACAGTACTCTCTACCTACGAGCAGTACTTC.